A single sample gave rise to the 10 T cell receptor beta chains below, sequenced in a study of blood T cell repertoires in COVID-19 (dated by TCRdb to 2020 to 2022). Library generation was performed with the immunoSEQ multiplex PCR assay. Imported from immuneACCESS, the table was reduced by TCRdb to in-frame sequences with V and J called. These copies leave out some clones; in studies compared against another copy, an unresolved V gene accounts for under half, and the cause of the remainder is not known. The table for this sample lists nearly 15,000 clones; approximately 88% of them were counted only once. Roughly 9% of the sample rests with the top ten. The sample comprised peripheral blood. The receptor set was obtained from a human donor in a cohort sampled during active COVID-19.

The V gene is TRBV6-4, the J gene TRBJ2-3; 8 positions agree with TRBD2. Germline V CDR1 and CDR2: MRHNA, SNTAGT. The CDR3 runs to 13 residues. V gave up 5 bases and J gave up 4 bases; unmatched junction bases: 2. CDR3 loop: CASSSGSADTQYF. For the CDR3, the DNA is TGTGCCAGCAGTAGCGGGAGCGCAGATACGCAGTATTTT.

V usage is TRBV5-5 and J usage is TRBJ2-1; TRBD2 might be the D (5 bases). The CDR3 contains 16 residues. The germline V and J ends were trimmed by 3 bases and 8 bases, with 21 bases remaining between them. Germline CDR1 SGHKS, CDR2 YYEKEE (reference sequence). The DNA of the CDR3 is TGTGCCAGCAGCTGGACCCCAAAAGCGAGGGCGGATGAGCAGTTCTTC. Protein product: CASSWTPKARADEQFF.

The chain uses TRBV5-1 and TRBJ2-2; no definite D call. The CDR3 totals 14 residues. Germline CDR1 SGHRS, CDR2 YFSETQ. Trimming stripped 2 bases from V and 4 bases from J, with 9 bases between. The DNA of the CDR3 is TGCGCCAGCAGCTTCAACAGTGGCACCGGGGAGCTGTTTTTT. Protein product: CASSFNSGTGELFF.

V gene TRBV4-2 combines with J gene TRBJ1-1; D remains unclear. The CDR3 loop spans 14 amino acids. V lost 4 bases, J lost 1 base, and 10 bases lay in between. Germline V CDR1 and CDR2: LGHNA, YNFKEQ. Here the CDR3 reads CASSRNQENTEAFF. The CDR3 DNA follows: TGTGCCAGCAGCCGGAATCAGGAGAACACTGAAGCTTTCTTT.

This clone was seen more than once but under ten times. This sequence joins TRBV7-9 and TRBJ2-7, with D maybe TRBD1 (7 bases). The germline V gene encodes CDR1 SEHNR and CDR2 FQNEAQ (reference sequence). The CDR3 is 15 residues long. The V gene lost 5 bases and the J gene lost 3 bases, with 17 bases spanning the gap. CDR3 bases: TGTGCCAGCAGCCGGACAGGACTACGCGACTACGAGCAGTACTTC. Translating gives CASSRTGLRDYEQYF.

V gene TRBV7-3 combines with J gene TRBJ2-7; 10 bases align to TRBD1. The V and J ends lost 5 bases and 6 bases, in that order; junction bases with no gene match: 10. The CDR3 spans 15 residues. Germline V gives CDR1 SGHTA, CDR2 FQGTGA. This chain's CDR3 is CASSLTGTGVFEQYF. As DNA, the CDR3 is TGTGCCAGCAGCCTGACCGGGACAGGGGTGTTCGAGCAGTACTTC.

Only one count was recorded for this clone. This chain links TRBV11-3 with TRBJ2-1, with D perhaps matching TRBD2 (6 bases). The CDR3 covers 17 residues. Trimming shortened V by 5 bases and J by 2 bases, and 19 bases separated the two germline ends. Germline V gene sequence: CDR1 SGHNT, CDR2 YENEEA. The CDR3 coding sequence is TGTGCCAGCAGCCGCCTACTATGGAGGGAACCCTACAATGAGCAGTTCTTC. This sequence encodes CASSRLLWREPYNEQFF.

The chain has TRBV30 and TRBJ1-1; D may be TRBD1 (6 bases). Germline V lookup: CDR1 GTSNPN, CDR2 SVGIG (reference sequence). V was clipped by 6 bases and J by 3 bases, with 17 bases between them. The CDR3 extends over 14 amino acids. This CDR3 is CACGGAAAYTEAFF. The CDR3 DNA follows: TGTGCCTGTGGGGGGGCCGCGGCGTACACTGAAGCTTTCTTT.

This clone has only a few counts. This chain joins TRBV6-5 and TRBJ2-1, with TRBD1 matching over 12 bases. Germline CDR1 is MNHEY and CDR2 is SVGAGI. The CDR3 covers 15 residues. Trimming at V came to 7 bases and at J to 7 bases, leaving 8 bases not matched to a gene. Here the CDR3 DNA reads TGTGCCAGCAAACCGGGACAGGGGGCAGTGAATGAGCAGTTCTTC. Protein: CASKPGQGAVNEQFF.

V gene TRBV6-5 combines with J gene TRBJ2-1, with 7 bases lining up with TRBD1. The V segment lost 3 bases and the J segment 6 bases; nucleotides outside the gene matches: 8. This CDR3 spans 15 amino acids. Germline loops: CDR1 MNHEY, CDR2 SVGAGI. The CDR3 DNA reads TGTGCCAGCAGTTATTCCGGGACAGCAGGCAATGAGCAGTTCTTC. Protein product: CASSYSGTAGNEQFF.